The TCR beta chain under discussion was sequenced for a study of cytomegalovirus exposure and HLA in healthy donors. PCR involved 60 Vbeta and 13 Jbeta primers. Sequencing used immunoSEQ multiplex PCR; TCRdb keeps in-frame clones, though not all of them. The sample holds 150,000 or so clones; roughly 80% are singletons and the top ten take roughly an eighth. J gave up 8 bases and V 8 bases, and 5 bases lay outside the gene matches. In germline, CDR1 is MNHEY, CDR2 SMNVEV (reference sequence). The CDR3 consists of 14 residues. This TCR came from a middle-aged man in good health and CMV-seropositive. The V and J genes are TRBV27 and TRBJ2-1, with 14 bases identical to TRBD2. Specimen: PBMCs. The CDR3 loop reads CASGGLAGGYEQFF. CDR3 bases: TGTGCCAGCGGAGGACTAGCGGGAGGCTATGAGCAGTTCTTC.